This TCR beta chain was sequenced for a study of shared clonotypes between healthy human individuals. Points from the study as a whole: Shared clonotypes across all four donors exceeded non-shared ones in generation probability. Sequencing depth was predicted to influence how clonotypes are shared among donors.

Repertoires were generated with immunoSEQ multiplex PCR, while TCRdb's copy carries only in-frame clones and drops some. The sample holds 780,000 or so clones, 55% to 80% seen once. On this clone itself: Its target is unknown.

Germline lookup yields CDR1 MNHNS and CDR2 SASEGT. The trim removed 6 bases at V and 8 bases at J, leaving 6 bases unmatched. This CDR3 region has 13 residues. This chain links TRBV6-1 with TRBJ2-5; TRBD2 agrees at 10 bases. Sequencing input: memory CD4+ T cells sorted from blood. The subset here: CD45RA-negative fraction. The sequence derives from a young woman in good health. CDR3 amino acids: CASSPGLAETQYF. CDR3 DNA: TGTGCCAGCAGCCCCGGACTAGCGGAAACCCAGTACTTC.